The TCR beta chain described here comes from a study of T cells in Graves' hyperthyroidism and ophthalmopathy. RNA transcripts yielded amplified TCR beta CDR3 regions. When the TCR CDR3 underwent first-round RT-PCR, the HTBI primer set was used. TCRdb itself ran the multiplex PCR reads through MiXCR, one entry per CDR3 protein. This table holds 660,000 or so distinct CDR3 sequences, approximately 42% found once. Comments on this clonotype: Its specificity is not known.

Clinical symptoms, serum thyroxine and TRAb, thyroid ultrasound and orbital computed tomography together formed the diagnostic basis. Per germline, CDR1 SGHVS and CDR2 FQNEAQ. V lost 8 bases and J 6 bases, leaving 14 bases between the germline ends. The CDR3 has 12 amino acids. Overall study results and limits: Also found in blood were most expanded thyroid clonotypes above 0.001. Ophthalmopathy was predicted by the model a median of approximately 6 months ahead of onset.

Source material: peripheral blood or thyroid tissue (not recorded which). This sequence originates from an adult man with Graves' disease, either hyperthyroidism or ophthalmopathy (not recorded which). The chain carries TRBV7-8 and TRBJ2-7; D remains unclear. The chain's CDR3 is CASSTSASEQYF. For the CDR3, the DNA is TGTGCCAGCTCTACCTCAGCTTCCGAGCAGTACTTC.